This TCR beta chain was profiled in a study of blood T cell repertoires in COVID-19. Turning to the study itself: The United States, Italy and Spain provided the acute and convalescent COVID-19 samples. PBMCs, B-cell-depleted T cells, or T cells provided the cDNA or gDNA that made up the material.

Authors' methods: Nucleated cell number was recorded as an estimate derived from reference gene primer amplification. This table comes from immunoSEQ multiplex PCR, and its TCRdb copy is limited to in-frame clones, with some not included. That table gives V, J and clone size, and the DNA gave D and trimming. The table records around 200,000 clones, roughly 80% of them present only once. The ends were cut back, 0 bases at V and 8 bases at J, with 14 bases in the middle. The germline gives CDR1 MNHNY, CDR2 SVGAGI (reference sequence). The CDR3 has 16 residues. The V and J genes are TRBV6-6 and TRBJ1-6; D is possibly TRBD1 (6 bases). Input material: peripheral blood. The receptor's source is a human donor in a cohort sampled during active COVID-19. CDR3 sequence (DNA): TGTGCCAGCAGTTACTCAGGCAGCCCAGGGGATTCACCCCTCCACTTT. This sequence encodes CASSYSGSPGDSPLHF.